This note documents a single T cell receptor beta chain sequence. The target antigen is unknown. This table comes from immunoSEQ multiplex PCR, and its TCRdb copy is limited to in-frame clones, with some not included. The sample yields around 420,000 clones, roughly 90% seen once. The CDR3 spans 13 residues. V was cut by 1 base and J by 5 bases, with 6 bases left in between. Germline loops: CDR1 SQVTM, CDR2 ANQGSEA. Treatment defined: roughly 20 received Ad26.COV2.S at low or high dose, single or two shots; roughly 5 received placebo; per-sample allocation not given. Repertoires come from day 63 after the first vaccine or placebo injection. An Ad26 vector expressing Wuhan-strain SARS-CoV-2 spike constituted the vaccine. These data belong to a study of Ad26.COV2.S vaccination and SARS-CoV-2 variants. Across the whole study: The vaccine Ad26.COV2.S was put into the muscle once, or twice with 56 days between.

General study findings and limits: Vaccinees reportedly had broad spike-specific CD8+ and CD4+ T cell responses. Individuals receiving vaccine had higher spike-specific TCR breadth than placebo recipients did.

This receptor was taken from a person between 18 and 65 years old who received the Ad26.COV2.S COVID-19 vaccine or a placebo. This chain uses TRBV29-1 with TRBJ1-6; no reliable D call. The source was peripheral blood, collected in a trial of Ad26.COV2.S vaccine versus placebo. The CDR3: CSVEVGNNSPLHF. DNA for the CDR3: TGCAGCGTTGAAGTCGGAAATAATTCACCCCTCCACTTT.